These 28 T cell receptor beta chains came from one sample sequenced in a study of T and B cells in COVID-19 patients. Blood genomic DNA input for TRB amplification was about 250-550 ng. BIOMED2 TRB-A/B primer pools were used in multiplex TRB PCR. TCRdb recomputed calls from the multiplex PCR reads with MiXCR, one row per CDR3 protein. The repertoire holds under 20,000 distinct CDR3 sequences, with about 30% as singletons. Sequencing input: blood. Every receptor here comes from a human donor who had recovered from COVID-19.

This clonotype was observed a handful of times. The chain uses TRBV18 and TRBJ1-1; no clear D gene. The CDR3 consists of 15 residues. Trimming took off 0 bases at V and 5 bases at J, with 13 bases between the two ends. The V gene's germline CDR1 is KGHSH and CDR2 LQKENI. CDR3 sequence: CASSPPTAQRTEAFF. In DNA form, the CDR3 reads TGTGCCAGCTCACCACCCACAGCTCAAAGGACTGAAGCTTTCTTT. Together with reference TRBV18 and TRBJ1-1, the CDR3 gives the full variable domain: NAGVMQNPRHLVRRRGQEARLRCSPMKGHSHVYWYRQLPEEGLKFMVYLQKENIIDESGMPKERFSAEFPKEGPSILRIQQVVRGDSAAYFCASSPPTAQRTEAFFGQGTRLTVV.

By sample fraction, this clonotype is medium-sized. The V gene is TRBV19, the J gene TRBJ2-6; D is perhaps TRBD1 (6 bases). Deletions cut 10 bases from V and 0 bases from J, with 19 bases between. The CDR3 has 17 amino acids. Germline CDR1 and CDR2: LNHDA and SQIVND (reference sequence). Here the CDR3 reads CAIRYRDNRSGANVLTF. In DNA form, the CDR3 reads TGTGCCATTAGATACCGGGACAACCGCTCTGGGGCCAACGTCCTGACTTTC.

A word on this clonotype: The junction departs from germline at one end; a sequencing error may be responsible. The V call is TRBV6-5, the J call TRBJ2-7, with D possibly being TRBD2 (8 bases). The CDR3 loop spans 13 amino acids. Germline loops: CDR1 MNHEY, CDR2 SVGAGI. CDR3 in DNA: TGTGCCAGCAGTCGGGTAACAGGGGCGGGAGGACTCTTC. It codes for CASSRVTGAGGLF.

This clonotype turned up a few times. The chain couples TRBV5-1 to TRBJ2-1, with 7 bases matching TRBD1. Germline loops: CDR1 SGHRS, CDR2 YFSETQ. The CDR3 is made up of 17 amino acids. J was trimmed by 0 bases and V by 2 bases; bases with no gene match: 8. This CDR3 is CASSLSGQKSSYNEQFF. The CDR3 nucleotides read TGCGCCAGCAGCTTATCGGGACAGAAGAGCTCCTACAATGAGCAGTTCTTC.

The chain couples TRBV12-3 or TRBV12-4 to TRBJ2-7; 7 nucleotides match TRBD1. The CDR3 has 15 amino acids. V gave up 5 bases and J gave up 0 bases; unmatched junction bases: 7. The CDR3 DNA follows: TGTGCCAGCAGTCGCACCGGGACAGACTCCTACGAGCAGTACTTC. This gives the protein CASSRTGTDSYEQYF.

This chain links TRBV28 with TRBJ2-6; tentatively, D is TRBD1 (5 bases). From germline, CDR1 is MDHEN and CDR2 SYDVKM. V dropped 3 bases and J dropped 3 bases, with 12 bases sitting between them. This CDR3 is 16 amino acids long. CDR3 nucleotides: TGTGCCAGCAGTTTGGCAGGGCTGGGTGGGGCCAACGTCCTGACTTTC. Residues: CASSLAGLGGANVLTF.

The sample holds many counts of this clonotype. V is TRBV6-5 and J is TRBJ1-1; 7 bases line up with TRBD1. CDR3 length: 12 residues. V lost 7 bases and J lost 3; bases outside the gene matches: 2. Germline values: CDR1 MNHEY, CDR2 SVGAGI. The CDR3 region has the DNA TGTGCCAGCACAGGGGGTTACACTGAAGCTTTCTTT. Its translation is CASTGGYTEAFF.

This clonotype turned up a few times. The chain recombines TRBV6-5 with TRBJ1-2, with D uncertain. The CDR3 length is 16 residues. Germline V gives CDR1 MNHEY, CDR2 SVGAGI. The ends were cut back, 0 bases at V and 7 bases at J, with 18 bases in the middle. CDR3: CASSYSAPVVNSGYTF. The CDR3, as DNA: TGTGCCAGCAGTTACTCGGCCCCGGTTGTAAACAGTGGCTACACCTTC.

The gene calls are TRBV5-6 and TRBJ1-1; TRBD1 matches 7 bases. The CDR3 consists of 15 residues. Trimming cost V 5 bases and J 3 bases; bases outside gene matches: 10. Germline V gene data show CDR1 as SGHDT and CDR2 as YYEEEE. In nucleotides, the CDR3 is TGTGCCAGCAGTCTAACAGGGGTCGGGGACACTGAAGCTTTCTTT. Translating gives CASSLTGVGDTEAFF. Together with reference TRBV5-6 and TRBJ1-1, the CDR3 gives the full variable domain: DAGVTQSPTHLIKTRGQQVTLRCSPKSGHDTVSWYQQALGQGPQFIFQYYEEEERQRGNFPDRFSGHQFPNYSSELNVNALLLGDSALYLCASSLTGVGDTEAFFGQGTRLTVV.

This clonotype was seen more than once but under ten times. The V call is TRBV13, the J call TRBJ2-1, with D maybe TRBD1 (5 bases). CDR1 and CDR2 (germline): PRHDT, FYEKMQ (reference sequence). This CDR3 has 15 amino acids. V was cut by 4 bases and J by 10 bases, with 20 bases left in between. CDR3 DNA: TGTGCCAGCAGCTCACAGGTGGTCGGATTATGGGAGCAGTTCTTC. Protein: CASSSQVVGLWEQFF. The full variable domain, with the rest looked up from reference TRBV13 and TRBJ2-1, is AAGVIQSPRHLIKEKRETATLKCYPIPRHDTVYWYQQGPGQDPQFLISFYEKMQSDKGSIPDRFSAQQFSDYHSELNMSSLELGDSALYFCASSSQVVGLWEQFFGPGTRLTVL.

Points on this clonotype: A read error may explain this, as a much larger clone is one base away. This chain links TRBV6-5 with TRBJ2-3; TRBD2 might be the D (6 bases). The germline gives CDR1 MNHEY, CDR2 SVGAGI. The CDR3 contains 15 residues. The V gene lost 5 bases and the J gene lost 0 bases, with 12 bases spanning the gap. CDR3 in DNA: TGTGCCAGCAGTGCTCGCGGGGTAAGCACAGATACGCAGTATTTT. Translated, it gives CASSARGVSTDTQYF.

This clonotype is medium-sized in the sample. The chain recombines TRBV15 with TRBJ2-1; TRBD1 might be the D (6 bases). The V and J ends lost 1 base and 4 bases respectively, with 11 bases between them. The V gene's germline CDR1 is LNHNV and CDR2 YYDKDF (reference sequence). CDR3 size: 15 residues. The DNA for the CDR3 is TGTGCCACCAGCAGAGTACAGGGTCCTTACAATGAGCAGTTCTTC. This codes for CATSRVQGPYNEQFF.

This clonotype showed up many times. This rearrangement joins TRBV6-5 to TRBJ2-3, with 13 bases identical to TRBD2. The V segment lost 8 bases and the J segment 3 bases; nucleotides outside the gene matches: 2. The CDR3 runs 14 residues. Germline CDR1 is MNHEY and CDR2 is SVGAGI. The CDR3 reads CASRGLAGTDTQYF. The DNA for the CDR3 is TGTGCCAGCCGGGGACTAGCGGGGACAGATACGCAGTATTTT.

The chain employs TRBV11-1 and TRBJ1-3; D is undetermined. Germline CDR1 reads SGHAT; CDR2 reads FQDESV (reference sequence). CDR3 length equals 16 residues. Trimming took 3 bases from V and 4 from J, leaving 16 bases between them. The CDR3 sequence is CASSFWKGRSGNTIYF. DNA of the CDR3: TGTGCCAGCAGCTTTTGGAAAGGGAGGTCCGGAAACACCATATATTTT. Combining the CDR3 with reference TRBV11-1 and TRBJ1-3 gives the whole variable domain EAEVAQSPRYKITEKSQAVAFWCDPISGHATLYWYRQILGQGPELLVQFQDESVVDDSQLPKDRFSAERLKGVDSTLKIQPAELGDSAMYLCASSFWKGRSGNTIYFGEGSWLTVV.

The chain links TRBV18 to TRBJ1-1; D ambiguous. V lost 3 bases and J lost 1, with 9 bases in between. The CDR3 has 14 residues. The germline CDR1 and CDR2 sequences are KGHSH and LQKENI. The CDR3 sequence is CASSPDNGNTEAFF. CDR3 nucleotides: TGTGCCAGCTCACCCGACAACGGGAACACTGAAGCTTTCTTT.

This clonotype was counted at least ten times. The chain carries TRBV6-5 and TRBJ2-3; 9 positions match TRBD2. Germline trimming cut 5 bases from V and 1 base from J; bases unmatched to any gene: 22. Germline assignment: CDR1 MNHEY and CDR2 SVGAGI. The CDR3 extends over 21 amino acids. The CDR3 is CASSGGRNSGRNREGTDTQYF. The CDR3 nucleotides are TGTGCCAGCAGTGGGGGTAGAAATAGCGGGAGAAATAGGGAAGGCACAGATACGCAGTATTTT.

In this sample, this clonotype turned up many times. The chain joins TRBV19 to TRBJ1-1; 8 bases align to TRBD1. Germline V gene lookup returns CDR1 LNHDA and CDR2 SQIVND (reference sequence). This CDR3 is 12 amino acids long. V was clipped by 3 bases and J by 11 bases; unmatched bases: 5. DNA of the CDR3: TGTGCCAGTAGTATCCACCGGGACAGGGCTTTCTTT. This sequence encodes CASSIHRDRAFF.

This chain uses TRBV15 with TRBJ1-3, with D maybe TRBD1 (5 bases). Trimming removed 1 base from V and 7 bases from J, with 14 bases in between. This CDR3 has 15 amino acids. Germline CDR1 is LNHNV and CDR2 is YYDKDF (reference sequence). CDR3 protein: CATSRVRPEGNTIYF. CDR3 nucleotide sequence: TGTGCCACCAGCAGAGTACGGCCTGAGGGGAACACCATATATTTT.

This clonotype was detected ten times or more. The rearrangement joins TRBV29-1 to TRBJ1-5; TRBD1 is a possible D gene (5 bases). CDR1 is SQVTM and CDR2 is ANQGSEA in the germline V gene. The CDR3 is made up of 12 amino acids. Trimming pared 6 bases from V and 4 bases from J, leaving 10 bases between. Written as DNA, the CDR3 is TGCAGCGTGGGACTCTCGAATCAGCCCCAGCATTTT. This sequence encodes CSVGLSNQPQHF.

The DNA for the CDR3 is TGTGCCAGCAGCCGGGACAGGGACAAGAAAGCTTTCTTT. Translated: CASSRDRDKKAFF. The V and J genes are TRBV7-4 and TRBJ1-1; 9 nucleotides match TRBD1. CDR3 length equals 13 residues. CDR1 and CDR2 (germline): SGHVT, SQSDAQ. V lost 5 bases and J lost 9; bases outside the gene matches: 7.

Sample share makes this clonotype medium-sized. The chain employs TRBV19 and TRBJ2-7; 10 bases match TRBD1. The CDR3 has 14 residues. V dropped 5 bases and J dropped 2; count of bases not matched to a gene: 3. Germline values: CDR1 LNHDA, CDR2 SQIVND (reference sequence). The CDR3 DNA reads TGTGCCAGTAGTCCCGGGACAGGGGCCTACGAGCAGTACTTC. Protein sequence: CASSPGTGAYEQYF. Full variable domain (outside the CDR3, taken from reference TRBV19 and TRBJ2-7): DGGITQSPKYLFRKEGQNVTLSCEQNLNHDAMYWYRQDPGQGLRLIYYSQIVNDFQKGDIAEGYSVSREKKESFPLTVTSAQKNPTAFYLCASSPGTGAYEQYFGPGTRLTVT.

The chain joins TRBV6-1 to TRBJ2-3, with 12 bases aligning to TRBD2. V shed 4 bases, J shed 4 bases, and the junction held 0 bases outside the gene matches. The germline V gene has CDR1 MNHNS and CDR2 SASEGT. This CDR3 comprises 14 residues. Here the CDR3 DNA reads TGTGCCAGCAGTGGACTAGCGGGGGCAGATACGCAGTATTTT. It encodes CASSGLAGADTQYF.

This clonotype was seen repeatedly, ten times or more. Here the CDR3 DNA reads TGTGCCAGCAGTTACGGGGGGACCACAGATACGCAGTATTTT. Residues: CASSYGGTTDTQYF. The V and J genes are TRBV6-5 and TRBJ2-3, with D tentatively TRBD2 (6 bases). V lost 2 bases, J lost 2 bases, and 8 bases lay in between. This CDR3 is built from 14 residues. Germline assignment: CDR1 MNHEY and CDR2 SVGAGI.

This clonotype has just a few counts. The J gene is TRBJ2-1, the V gene TRBV7-9, with D hard to call. This CDR3 contains 15 residues. V gave up 7 bases and J gave up 0 bases, with 13 bases separating them. CDR1 is SEHNR and CDR2 is FQNEAQ in the germline V gene (reference sequence). CDR3 residues: CASTRIGSSYNEQFF. CDR3 coding DNA: TGTGCCAGCACTCGCATCGGAAGCTCCTACAATGAGCAGTTCTTC. Variable domain in full (rest from reference TRBV7-9 and TRBJ2-1): DTGVSQNPRHKITKRGQNVTFRCDPISEHNRLYWYRQTLGQGPEFLTYFQNEAQLEKSRLLSDRFSAERPKGSFSTLEIQRTEQGDSAMYLCASTRIGSSYNEQFFGPGTRLTVL.

This clonotype was seen only once. This may arise from a read error, as a much more abundant clone is one base away. The chain carries TRBV18 and TRBJ2-5, with 7 bases matching TRBD1. The CDR3 spans 13 residues. The V gene's germline CDR1 is KGHSH and CDR2 LQKENI. V trimming: 6 bases; J trimming: 2 bases; junction bases outside the gene matches: 3. The CDR3 region has the DNA TGTGCCAGCTCGTCGACAGGGCAAGAGACCCAGTACTTC. Encoded protein: CASSSTGQETQYF.

This clonotype showed up many times. The chain couples TRBV18 to TRBJ2-7, with 7 bases fitting TRBD1. J was trimmed by 3 bases and V by 2 bases; bases with no gene match: 4. This CDR3 comprises 14 residues. CDR1 and CDR2 (germline): KGHSH, LQKENI. This CDR3 is CASSPDRAFYEQYF. CDR3 bases: TGTGCCAGCTCACCAGACAGGGCGTTCTACGAGCAGTACTTC.

This chain uses TRBV5-6 with TRBJ1-2, with D hard to call. From germline, CDR1 is SGHDT and CDR2 YYEEEE. The CDR3 is made up of 15 amino acids. V shed 2 bases and J shed 3 bases, with 14 bases lying between them. The CDR3: CASSFSAEIDYGYTF. Here the CDR3 DNA reads TGTGCCAGCAGCTTCTCGGCGGAGATCGACTATGGCTACACCTTC. Variable domain in full (rest from reference TRBV5-6 and TRBJ1-2): DAGVTQSPTHLIKTRGQQVTLRCSPKSGHDTVSWYQQALGQGPQFIFQYYEEEERQRGNFPDRFSGHQFPNYSSELNVNALLLGDSALYLCASSFSAEIDYGYTFGSGTRLTVV.

CDR3 protein: CARGHKETQYF. CDR3 coding DNA: TGTGCCAGGGGACATAAGGAGACCCAGTACTTC. V usage is TRBV27 and J usage is TRBJ2-5, with TRBD1 as a possible D gene (6 bases). The germline V gene encodes CDR1 MNHEY and CDR2 SMNVEV (reference sequence). CDR3 length equals 11 residues. Trimming pared 9 bases from V and 5 bases from J, leaving 10 bases between.